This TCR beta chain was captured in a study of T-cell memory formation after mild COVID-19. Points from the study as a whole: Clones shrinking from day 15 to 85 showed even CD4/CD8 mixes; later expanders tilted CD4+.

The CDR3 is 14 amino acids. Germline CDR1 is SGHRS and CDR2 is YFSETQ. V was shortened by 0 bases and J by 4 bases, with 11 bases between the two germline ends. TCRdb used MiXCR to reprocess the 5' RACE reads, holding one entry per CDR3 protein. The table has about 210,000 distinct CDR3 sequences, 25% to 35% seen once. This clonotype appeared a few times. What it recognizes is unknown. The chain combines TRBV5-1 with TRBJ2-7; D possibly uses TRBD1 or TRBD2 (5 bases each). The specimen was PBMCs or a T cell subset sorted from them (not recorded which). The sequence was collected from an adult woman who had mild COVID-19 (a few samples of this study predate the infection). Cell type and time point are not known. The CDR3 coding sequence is TGCGCCAGCAGCTTGGGGTCCGGGGCGTACGAGCAGTACTTC. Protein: CASSLGSGAYEQYF.